Listed below are T cell receptor beta chains from one sample, sequenced in a study of OX40 agonist ivuxolimab in advanced cancers. The assay was immunoSEQ multiplex PCR, and TCRdb's table has in-frame clones only and misses some. The repertoire holds more than 60,000 clones, roughly 89% seen once, with 27% in the top ten. The material sequenced was CD4+ or CD8+ T cells sorted from blood, taken in a trial of the OX40 agonist ivuxolimab. The source of these receptors is an adult with an advanced solid tumor such as melanoma, head and neck, liver or kidney cancer. Both conserved end residues are part of each CDR3. D genes are given only for firm matches. For some rows the clone size is stated as once, few or many, or as a class when expanded; others skip it.

D	V	size	J	CDR3	DNA
TRBD1	TRBV5-1	NA	TRBJ2-1	CASSPGTGIYNEQFF	TGCGCCAGCAGCCCAGGGACAGGGATCTACAATGAGCAGTTCTTC
NA	TRBV7-6	medium-sized	TRBJ2-2	CASSSILGFGELFF	TGTGCCAGCAGCTCAATCCTAGGATTCGGGGAGCTGTTTTTT
NA	TRBV5-4	NA	TRBJ2-1	CASSSAYNEQFF	TGTGCCAGCAGCTCCGCCTACAATGAGCAGTTCTTC
NA	TRBV9	NA	TRBJ1-4	CASSTEDGSNEKLFF	TGTGCCAGCAGCACCGAGGACGGATCTAATGAAAAACTGTTTTTT
TRBD1	TRBV19	NA	TRBJ1-2	CASNEGTGVYYGYTF	TGTGCCAGTAATGAAGGGACAGGGGTTTACTATGGCTACACCTTC
NA	TRBV7-9	NA	TRBJ1-5	CASSSWGSHNQPQHF	TGTGCCAGCAGCTCCTGGGGCAGCCATAATCAGCCCCAGCATTTT
NA	TRBV6-5	NA	TRBJ1-4	CASSMGLNEKLFF	TGTGCCAGCAGTATGGGGCTTAATGAAAAACTGTTTTTT
NA	TRBV5-1	few	TRBJ1-6	CASSLGPTSSPLHF	TGCGCCAGCAGCTTGGGCCCTACGAGTTCACCCCTCCACTTT
NA	TRBV19	NA	TRBJ1-6	CASSGSSGTNSPLHF	TGTGCCAGTAGTGGGTCCAGCGGGACAAATTCACCCCTCCACTTT
TRBD2	TRBV27	NA	TRBJ2-5	CASTFSGGAGETQYF	TGTGCCAGCACTTTTAGCGGGGGGGCGGGGGAGACCCAGTACTTC
TRBD1	TRBV19	NA	TRBJ2-3	CASSTRQGTSTDTQYF	TGTGCCAGTAGTACCAGACAGGGGACTAGCACAGATACGCAGTATTTT
NA	TRBV5-1	NA	TRBJ1-2	CASSPGRQINYGYTF	TGCGCCAGCAGCCCCGGAAGACAGATAAACTATGGCTACACCTTC
NA	TRBV5-4	NA	TRBJ2-5	CASSRLGNKQETQYF	TGTGCCAGCAGCCGTCTCGGGAATAAACAAGAGACCCAGTACTTC
NA	TRBV7-2	NA	TRBJ1-4	CASSSRGYATNEKLFF	TGTGCCAGCAGCTCGAGGGGGTATGCAACTAATGAAAAACTGTTTTTT
TRBD1	TRBV28	NA	TRBJ1-2	CASRSGQVWHGYTF	TGTGCCAGCAGATCCGGACAGGTATGGCATGGCTACACCTTC
TRBD1	TRBV5-4	few	TRBJ1-1	CASSGTGASNTEAFF	TGTGCCAGCAGCGGGACAGGGGCCTCGAACACTGAAGCTTTCTTT
TRBD2	TRBV7-9	NA	TRBJ2-7	CASTQGGSSEQYF	TGTGCCAGCACCCAGGGCGGGAGTAGCGAGCAGTACTTC
NA	TRBV5-6	NA	TRBJ2-3	CASSLWGRTDTQYF	TGTGCCAGCAGCTTATGGGGCAGGACAGATACGCAGTATTTT
TRBD1	TRBV6-1	once	TRBJ1-2	CASSDKHGTGGFNYGYTF	TGTGCCAGCAGTGACAAACATGGGACAGGGGGCTTTAACTATGGCTACACCTTC
TRBD1	TRBV6-6	NA	TRBJ1-1	CASRRGQGGTEAFF	TGTGCCAGCAGGAGGGGACAGGGAGGCACTGAAGCTTTCTTT
TRBD1	TRBV7-9	many	TRBJ2-7	CASSLTGVRYEQYF	TGTGCCAGCAGCTTGACAGGGGTTCGCTACGAGCAGTACTTC
NA	TRBV7-2	NA	TRBJ1-1	CASSSIQGWTEAFF	TGTGCCAGCAGCTCTATACAGGGATGGACTGAAGCTTTCTTT